Detailed here is one TCR beta chain. No antigen is known for it. These data come from a study of T cell responses to AZD1222 COVID-19 vaccine. Study-wide points: AZD1222 recipients seropositive at baseline numbered only five to seven. Most donors were white British, females outnumbered males, and clonal diversity was possibly underestimated. An increase in Spike-specific TCR breadth and depth was observed after two AZD1222 doses.

Generated by immunoSEQ multiplex PCR, the TCRdb table keeps only in-frame clones and is missing some. The sample holds around 50,000 clones, around 80% seen once. The receptor was derived from an adult in good health. This specimen was peripheral blood, taken on day 0 of AZD1222 vaccination.

The DNA for the CDR3 is TGCAGTGCTAGTGCGCCTAGCGGAAACAATGAGCAGTTCTTC. This encodes CSASAPSGNNEQFF. The chain joins TRBV20-1 to TRBJ2-1; TRBD2 aligns across 7 bases. V lost 3 bases, J lost 5 bases, and 7 bases stayed unmatched. Germline V gene data show CDR1 as DFQATT and CDR2 as SNEGSKA (reference sequence). The CDR3 has 14 amino acids.